The next 22 T cell receptor beta chains were all read from a single sample in a study of T-cell reconstitution after alpha-beta-depleted transplantation in children. A TCRbeta library incorporating unique molecular identifiers was prepared. TCRdb fed the PCR reads into MiXCR, producing one record per CDR3 protein. This sample has approximately 190,000 distinct CDR3 sequences; about 6% occur once, and the top ten carry approximately 4.1%. Sequenced material: PBMCs, taken before TCRalphabeta/CD19-depleted stem cell transplant. The receptor source for this set is a girl under two years old with combined immunodeficiency, due to receive a stem cell transplant.

Many counts were recorded for this clonotype. The rearrangement links TRBV10-3 to TRBJ1-6; the D is unclear. Germline CDR1 is ENHRY and CDR2 is SYGVKD. The CDR3 length is 13 residues. The V gene lost 7 bases and the J gene lost 5 bases, with 9 bases spanning the gap. This chain's CDR3 is CAIKRIDNSPLHF. The CDR3 DNA sequence: TGTGCCATCAAGCGTATAGATAATTCACCCCTCCACTTT.

This clonotype came up many times. The chain couples TRBV10-3 to TRBJ1-2; D is perhaps TRBD1 (6 bases). Germline CDR1 ENHRY, CDR2 SYGVKD. The CDR3 spans 14 residues. V was trimmed by 4 bases and J by 3 bases, leaving 12 bases between them. CDR3 protein: CAISGDTGHYGYTF. The CDR3 DNA sequence: TGTGCCATCAGTGGGGACACAGGGCACTATGGCTACACCTTC.

This clonotype was detected many times. V and J are TRBV20-1 and TRBJ2-1; D gene uncertain. V lost 2 bases to trimming and J lost 6 bases, with 8 bases between them. The germline CDR1 and CDR2 sequences are DFQATT and SNEGSKA (reference sequence). This CDR3 comprises 12 residues. DNA for the CDR3: TGCAGTGCTAGATCGATCCCCAATGAGCAGTTCTTC. Protein: CSARSIPNEQFF.

This clonotype occurred many times. The chain has TRBV4-3 and TRBJ2-1; D is possibly TRBD1 (5 bases). CDR1 and CDR2 (germline): LGHNA, YSLEER. Trimming stripped 1 base from V and 4 bases from J, with 8 bases between. This CDR3 is built from 14 residues. The CDR3 DNA reads as TGCGCCAGCAGCCAAGTAGGGGATTACAATGAGCAGTTCTTC. The encoded protein is CASSQVGDYNEQFF.

This clonotype was counted a single time. The chain carries TRBV7-6 and TRBJ2-2; TRBD1 might be the D (5 bases). Germline V gene lookup returns CDR1 SGHVS and CDR2 FNYEAQ. This CDR3 spans 16 amino acids. Trimming shortened V by 3 bases and J by 2 bases, and 13 bases separated the two germline ends. DNA for the CDR3: TGTGCCAGCAGCTTGCTCGCCGGACAAAACACCGGGGAGCTGTTTTTT. Its translation is CASSLLAGQNTGELFF. The whole variable domain, filled in from reference TRBV7-6 and TRBJ2-2, reads GAGVSQSPRYKVTKRGQDVALRCDPISGHVSLYWYRQALGQGPEFLTYFNYEAQQDKSGLPNDRFSAERPEGSISTLTIQRTEQRDSAMYRCASSLLAGQNTGELFFGEGSRLTVL.

The chain links TRBV7-2 to TRBJ2-6; D call uncertain. Germline lookup yields CDR1 SGHTA and CDR2 FQGNSA. This CDR3 has 15 residues. V lost 5 bases and J 2 bases, leaving 10 bases between the germline ends. CDR3 DNA sequence: TGTGCCAGCAGCCTTCAGACCCCTGGGGCCAACGTCCTGACTTTC. Its protein is CASSLQTPGANVLTF. Together with reference TRBV7-2 and TRBJ2-6, the CDR3 gives the full variable domain: GAGVSQSPSNKVTEKGKDVELRCDPISGHTALYWYRQSLGQGLEFLIYFQGNSAPDKSGLPSDRFSAERTGGSVSTLTIQRTQQEDSAVYLCASSLQTPGANVLTFGAGSRLTVL.

In this sample, this clonotype turned up a few times. The genes are TRBV29-1 and TRBJ2-7, with TRBD1 matching over 7 bases. With V trimmed by 3 bases and J by 2 bases, 1 base remained unmatched. This CDR3 is built from 12 residues. Germline V gene lookup returns CDR1 SQVTM and CDR2 ANQGSEA. The CDR3 region has the DNA TGCAGCGTTGAGGGGACAGCCTACGAGCAGTACTTC. Residues: CSVEGTAYEQYF.

Note on this clonotype: A read error is possible here, since a much larger clone lies one base away. In this CDR3 the conserved last residue, phenylalanine or tryptophan, is missing, so a read error is likely. The chain uses TRBV6-1 and TRBJ1-5; no clear D. Trimming pared 6 bases from V and 6 bases from J, leaving 12 bases between. Germline lookup yields CDR1 MNHNS and CDR2 SASEGT. The CDR3 contains 13 residues. The CDR3 sequence: CASRASVVQPQHS. The CDR3 nucleotides read TGTGCCAGCAGGGCTTCGGTAGTTCAGCCCCAGCATTCT.

This clonotype appeared many times. The chain combines TRBV28 with TRBJ2-1, with D possibly matching TRBD2 (5 bases). The CDR3 runs 12 residues. Trimming took 2 bases from V and 8 from J, leaving 7 bases between them. Germline CDR1 MDHEN, CDR2 SYDVKM. Here the CDR3 reads CASSLGGYEQFF. In DNA form, the CDR3 reads TGTGCCAGCAGTTTAGGAGGCTATGAGCAGTTCTTC.

There are many counts of this clonotype. The chain recombines TRBV4-1 with TRBJ2-3; 11 bases fit TRBD2. Trimming removed 1 base from V and 6 bases from J; junction bases left unmatched: 9. Looked up from germline, CDR1 is MGHRA and CDR2 is YSYEKL. There are 17 residues in the CDR3. CDR3 nucleotides: TGCGCCAGCAGCCAAGTTCTAGCGGGGGGATTCCTTGATACGCAGTATTTT. Amino acid sequence: CASSQVLAGGFLDTQYF.

This clonotype was seen many times. J is TRBJ2-3 and V is TRBV7-2; the D gene is possibly TRBD2 (6 bases). The CDR3 is made up of 16 amino acids. The germline V and J ends were trimmed by 3 bases and 0 bases, with 13 bases remaining between them. Germline V lookup: CDR1 SGHTA, CDR2 FQGNSA. CDR3 nucleotides: TGTGCCAGCAGCTTTTTCGGGGGAGTCAGCACAGATACGCAGTATTTT. Protein sequence: CASSFFGGVSTDTQYF.

Ten or more counts support this clonotype. The chain is built from TRBV10-3 and TRBJ1-1; no reliable D call. The V end lost 0 bases, the J end lost 4 bases, and 9 bases lay between the germline ends. The CDR3 contains 14 residues. Germline CDR1 and CDR2: ENHRY and SYGVKD. The CDR3 nucleotides read TGTGCCATCAGTGAGTCCAGAGGGCTCACTGAAGCTTTCTTT. Amino acids: CAISESRGLTEAFF.

This clonotype was picked up many times. The chain carries TRBV4-3 and TRBJ1-2, with D perhaps TRBD1 (5 bases). The CDR3 is 13 residues long. Trimming removed 4 bases from V and 4 bases from J, with 10 bases in between. CDR1 is LGHNA, CDR2 YSLEER, per germline. The CDR3 region is CASSPRVAYGYTF. In DNA, the CDR3 is TGCGCCAGCAGCCCCAGGGTAGCCTATGGCTACACCTTC.

This clonotype was detected many times. The V call is TRBV4-3, the J call TRBJ2-3; 7 positions agree with TRBD2. This CDR3 has 17 amino acids. Trimming at V came to 1 base and at J to 6 bases, leaving 13 bases not matched to a gene. From germline, CDR1 is LGHNA and CDR2 YSLEER. The DNA of the CDR3 is TGCGCCAGCAGCCAAGTAGGATCGGGGGGAAAAGTGGATACGCAGTATTTT. This sequence encodes CASSQVGSGGKVDTQYF.

In this sample, this clonotype turned up many times. Mismatch with germline at one junction end may stem from a read error. This sequence joins TRBV14 and TRBJ2-1; D remains ambiguous. The CDR3 spans 15 residues. Looked up from germline, CDR1 is SGHDN and CDR2 is FVKESK. The CDR3 DNA reads TGTGCCAGCAGCCAAGAACGGTACTCCAACAATGAGCAGTTCTTC. This encodes CASSQERYSNNEQFF.

This clonotype was seen repeatedly, ten times or more. The J gene is TRBJ2-1, the V gene TRBV28; D is ambiguous. The V gene's germline CDR1 is MDHEN and CDR2 SYDVKM. V shed 1 base and J shed 9 bases, with 19 bases lying between them. The CDR3 sequence is 16 residues long. CDR3 coding DNA: TGTGCCAGCAGTTTATTTGCAGCCATTGGGTTTCTTGAGCAGTTCTTC. Amino acids: CASSLFAAIGFLEQFF. The whole variable domain, remainder taken from reference TRBV28 and TRBJ2-1, is DVKVTQSSRYLVKRTGEKVFLECVQDMDHENMFWYRQDPGLGLRLIYFSYDVKMKEKGDIPEGYSVSREKKERFSLILESASTNQTSMYLCASSLFAAIGFLEQFFGPGTRLTVL.

This clonotype was found many times. The genes are TRBV18 and TRBJ1-1; TRBD1 matches 9 bases. Germline V gene data show CDR1 as KGHSH and CDR2 as LQKENI. V lost 1 base to trimming and J lost 5 bases; unmatched junction nucleotides: 2. The CDR3 consists of 14 residues. This CDR3 is CASSPQQGATEAFF. The CDR3 nucleotides are TGTGCCAGCTCACCACAACAGGGGGCGACTGAAGCTTTCTTT.

Remarks on this clonotype: This may be a read error: a much more frequent sequence differs by one nucleotide. The CDR3 DNA reads as TGTGCCAGCAGTTCCTCCGAGACTAACATTCTGTCCTACGAGCAGTACTTC. It yields the protein CASSSSETNILSYEQYF. V gene TRBV28 combines with J gene TRBJ2-7, with D tentatively TRBD2 (5 bases). The germline gives CDR1 MDHEN, CDR2 SYDVKM. V lost 4 bases and J lost 1, with 20 bases in between. CDR3 size: 17 residues.

This clonotype was recorded at least ten times. This chain connects TRBV29-1 to TRBJ2-5; D may be TRBD2 (5 bases). The length of the CDR3 is 13 residues. Germline CDR1 and CDR2: SQVTM and ANQGSEA. Trimming stripped 1 base from V and 5 bases from J, with 11 bases between. This CDR3 is CSVEGDYLETQYF. CDR3 DNA: TGCAGCGTTGAAGGTGACTACCTGGAGACCCAGTACTTC.

This clonotype came up many times. The chain recombines TRBV25-1 with TRBJ2-3; D gene unclear. The CDR3 runs to 14 residues. The V gene lost 4 bases and the J gene lost 2 bases, with 10 bases spanning the gap. The germline CDR1 and CDR2 sequences are MGHDK and SYGVNS. The CDR3 protein is CASSGLQHTDTQYF. In DNA, the CDR3 is TGTGCCAGCAGTGGTTTGCAGCACACAGATACGCAGTATTTT.

This clonotype was seen at least ten times. The rearrangement joins TRBV4-3 to TRBJ2-7; 11 bases are a match to TRBD1. This CDR3 region has 16 residues. Trimming took 1 base from V and 4 from J; bases not matched to a gene: 6. Germline CDR1 is LGHNA and CDR2 is YSLEER. In DNA form, the CDR3 reads TGCGCCAGCAGCCAAGCTTTCGGGACAGGGGGATACGAGCAGTACTTC. Protein sequence: CASSQAFGTGGYEQYF.

This clonotype has ten or more counts. This chain joins TRBV9 and TRBJ2-1; D gene uncertain. The CDR3 spans 15 residues. Germline V CDR1 and CDR2: SGDLS, YYNGEE. V lost 3 bases to trimming and J lost 3 bases, with 13 bases between them. This CDR3 reads CASSASLGGYNEQFF. CDR3 coding DNA: TGTGCCAGCAGCGCGAGTTTAGGTGGCTACAATGAGCAGTTCTTC.